The clone carrying this T cell receptor beta chain was seen repeatedly, ten times or more. Its antigen remains unknown. The data were obtained in a study of T cells after yellow fever vaccination. Findings and caveats of the study: Repertoires obtained by FACS sorting could include abundant clonotypes that entered as contaminants from the bulk population.

5'RACE template switching added a universal primer site and UMIs to TCR cDNA. Via MiXCR, TCRdb re-called the 5' RACE reads, giving one row per CDR3 protein. The sample has 250,000 to 350,000 distinct CDR3 sequences; over 3.5% are singletons. The sample was PBMCs, taken 15 days after the yellow fever booster vaccination. This receptor was identified in a man younger than 35 who received the YFV17D yellow fever vaccine.

CDR3 in DNA: TGTGCCAGTGAGACCTGGGTGAATGGCTACACCTTC. Translation gives CASETWVNGYTF. J is TRBJ1-2 and V is TRBV19; no firm D call. The germline gives CDR1 LNHDA, CDR2 SQIVND (reference sequence). The CDR3 sequence is 12 residues long. V was cut by 8 bases and J by 6 bases, with 13 bases left in between.